Listed here is a single T cell receptor beta chain. Its antigen is unknown. This record comes from a study of CD8+ T cells in alopecia areata. The wider study: Patients received oral tofacitinib, 5 to 10 mg twice daily, for moderate-to-severe alopecia areata. The duration of tofacitinib was 6 to 18 months, with 6 months off drug afterward. Regarding the study as a whole: Scalp samples also contribute reads from the resident alphabeta T cells found in normal skin. Compared with normal scalp, lesional scalp had higher clonality and more expanded CD8+ clones.

The ends lost 6 bases at V and 7 bases at J; junction bases unmatched: 6. This CDR3 comprises 13 residues. Germline V gene lookup returns CDR1 SEHNR and CDR2 FQNEAQ (reference sequence). RNA extraction was followed by reverse transcription into cDNA, which acted as the sequencing template. Assay: immunoSEQ multiplex PCR; the TCRdb copy retains only in-frame clones and omits some. The table records roughly 150,000 clones, around 50% of them present only once. This TCR derives from a human donor with alopecia areata. Material: CD8+ T cells sorted from blood, obtained at week 0. V is TRBV7-9 and J is TRBJ2-1; TRBD2 matches 7 bases. The CDR3 sequence is CASRAGDPNEQFF. The CDR3 region has the DNA TGTGCCAGCAGGGCGGGAGACCCGAATGAGCAGTTCTTC.